Listed here are 31 T cell receptor beta chains from one sample, sequenced in a study of T cell responses to AZD1222 COVID-19 vaccine. Generated by immunoSEQ multiplex PCR, the TCRdb table keeps only in-frame clones and is missing some. The sample shows about 40,000 clones, about nine tenths of them seen only once. Specimen: peripheral blood, collected 28 days after the second dose of the MenACWY control vaccine. The receptors were sampled from an adult who received the MenACWY meningococcal vaccine as a control.

The genes are TRBV4-1 and TRBJ2-7, with D possibly TRBD1 on 5 matching bases. The V gene's germline CDR1 is MGHRA and CDR2 YSYEKL. V was pared by 4 bases and J by 4 bases, with 17 bases between. This CDR3 has 15 amino acids. The CDR3 loop reads CASSLGQGSYYEQYF. Written as DNA, the CDR3 is TGCGCCAGCAGCCTTGGACAAGGCAGTTATTACGAGCAGTACTTC.

The chain has TRBV24-1 and TRBJ2-1; D is possibly TRBD1 or TRBD2 (5 bases each). V gave up 3 bases and J gave up 7 bases, with 18 bases separating them. This CDR3 spans 16 amino acids. The germline V gene encodes CDR1 KGHDR and CDR2 SFDVKD. Here the CDR3 DNA reads TGTGCCACCAGTGATCCTGAGAGACCCGGGGCGAATGAGCAGTTCTTC. Translating it yields CATSDPERPGANEQFF.

This clone was observed a handful of times. The chain combines TRBV4-1 with TRBJ1-2; no clear D. Per germline, CDR1 MGHRA and CDR2 YSYEKL. V dropped 3 bases and J dropped 3 bases, with 23 bases sitting between them. The CDR3 loop spans 18 amino acids. The CDR3 region is CASSQDAFLPRGDYGYTF. The CDR3 nucleotides are TGCGCCAGCAGCCAGGACGCTTTTCTACCTCGCGGTGACTATGGCTACACCTTC.

The chain combines TRBV27 with TRBJ2-7; D perhaps matches TRBD1 (5 bases). CDR3 length: 12 amino acids. The germline gives CDR1 MNHEY, CDR2 SMNVEV (reference sequence). Deletions cut 6 bases from V and 5 bases from J, with 11 bases between. The CDR3 nucleotides read TGTGCCAGCAGCCTCCAGGGTGACGAGCAGTACTTC. This encodes CASSLQGDEQYF.

This rearrangement joins TRBV6-5 to TRBJ1-5; the match to TRBD1 covers 7 bases. Losses at the gene ends were 6 bases for V and 3 bases for J; bases not matched to a gene: 5. CDR1 is MNHEY, CDR2 SVGAGI, per germline. This CDR3 is 14 amino acids long. The CDR3: CASRQGQLNQPQHF. CDR3 in DNA: TGTGCCAGCAGACAGGGACAGCTCAATCAGCCCCAGCATTTT.

This chain links TRBV28 with TRBJ2-7; TRBD2 aligns across 11 bases. Unmatched junction bases numbered 5, after V lost 4 bases and J lost 3 bases. CDR1 is MDHEN and CDR2 is SYDVKM in the germline V gene. The CDR3 spans 15 residues. The CDR3 DNA reads TGTGCCAGCAGTTCCTTAGCGGGAGGGTTCTACGAGCAGTACTTC. It yields the protein CASSSLAGGFYEQYF.

The chain is built from TRBV28 and TRBJ2-1; D is uncertain. The CDR3 loop spans 13 amino acids. Germline CDR1 is MDHEN and CDR2 is SYDVKM. V lost 2 bases and J 4 bases, leaving 6 bases between the germline ends. CDR3: CASSLGDYNEQFF. The CDR3 DNA is TGTGCCAGCAGTTTAGGAGATTACAATGAGCAGTTCTTC.

This clone was seen once. The chain joins TRBV7-2 to TRBJ2-4; D unresolved. Trimming took 1 base from V and 7 from J, leaving 14 bases between them. Germline CDR1 SGHTA, CDR2 FQGNSA. The length of the CDR3 is 15 residues. The CDR3 spells CASSLVNRYRNIQYF. As DNA, the CDR3 is TGTGCCAGCAGCTTAGTAAATAGGTATCGGAACATTCAGTACTTC. Full variable domain (missing parts from reference TRBV7-2 and TRBJ2-4): GAGVSQSPSNKVTEKGKDVELRCDPISGHTALYWYRQSLGQGLEFLIYFQGNSAPDKSGLPSDRFSAERTGGSVSTLTIQRTQQEDSAVYLCASSLVNRYRNIQYFGAGTRLSVL.

The chain recombines TRBV18 with TRBJ2-4; 16 bases are a match to TRBD2. The germline CDR1 and CDR2 sequences are KGHSH and LQKENI. The CDR3 covers 16 residues. The trim removed 3 bases at V and 9 bases at J, leaving 5 bases unmatched. CDR3 sequence: CASSPAGLAGGIIQYF. CDR3 in DNA: TGTGCCAGCTCACCGGCGGGACTAGCGGGAGGGATCATTCAGTACTTC.

The chain carries TRBV11-3 and TRBJ2-7; 10 bases map to TRBD1. With V trimmed by 4 bases and J by 2 bases, 8 bases remained unmatched. Germline CDR1 is SGHNT and CDR2 is YENEEA. There are 16 residues in the CDR3. CDR3 sequence (DNA): TGTGCCAGCAGCTCATCAACCGGGACAGGGGCCTACGAGCAGTACTTC. Translated: CASSSSTGTGAYEQYF.

This chain links TRBV30 with TRBJ2-7; 10 bases agree with TRBD2. V trimming: 0 bases; J trimming: 4 bases; junction bases outside the gene matches: 6. The CDR3 spans 15 residues. CDR1 is GTSNPN and CDR2 is SVGIG in the germline V gene (reference sequence). The CDR3 nucleotides are TGTGCCTGGAGTGTAGGGCTTAGCGGGAGGTACGAGCAGTACTTC. Amino acids: CAWSVGLSGRYEQYF.

The chain joins TRBV5-1 to TRBJ2-1, with 10 bases fitting TRBD2. The trim removed 4 bases at V and 12 bases at J, leaving 10 bases unmatched. The CDR3 length is 14 residues. Germline CDR1 and CDR2: SGHRS and YFSETQ. The CDR3 is CASSLTSGAGWQFF. For the CDR3, the DNA is TGCGCCAGCAGCCTAACTAGCGGGGCGGGTTGGCAGTTCTTC.

This clone appeared once. V usage is TRBV2 and J usage is TRBJ2-7, with 9 bases matching TRBD2. This CDR3 is 15 amino acids long. Germline V lookup: CDR1 SNHLY, CDR2 FYNNEI. The junction had 6 bases not matched to a gene; V was cut back by 2 bases and J by 4 bases. CDR3 sequence: CASSESPSGIYEQYF. The CDR3 DNA reads as TGTGCCAGCAGTGAATCCCCTAGCGGGATATACGAGCAGTACTTC.

V gene TRBV9 combines with J gene TRBJ1-1; 8 nucleotides agree with TRBD1. The CDR3 sequence is 13 residues long. V dropped 4 bases and J dropped 8; count of bases not matched to a gene: 7. CDR1 is SGDLS and CDR2 is YYNGEE in the germline V gene. CDR3 DNA sequence: TGTGCCAGCAGCCCCGGGACAGGAGGCGAAGCTTTCTTT. This codes for CASSPGTGGEAFF.

The chain uses TRBV5-1 and TRBJ2-3; D uncertain. V gave up 1 base and J gave up 4 bases, with 4 bases separating them. Germline V gene sequence: CDR1 SGHRS, CDR2 YFSETQ. This CDR3 is 12 amino acids long. The CDR3 sequence is CASSLQSDTQYF. Here the CDR3 DNA reads TGCGCCAGCAGCTTGCAATCAGATACGCAGTATTTT.

The chain recombines TRBV30 with TRBJ1-5; 10 nucleotides agree with TRBD1. Germline CDR1 GTSNPN, CDR2 SVGIG (reference sequence). V shed 0 bases, J shed 6 bases, and the junction held 5 bases outside the gene matches. The CDR3 has 15 amino acids. The CDR3 nucleotides are TGTGCCTGGAGTGTTGGGACAGGGGAGGGTCAGCCCCAGCATTTT. Its protein is CAWSVGTGEGQPQHF.

This chain links TRBV10-3 with TRBJ2-7; TRBD2 agrees at 9 bases. The germline V gene encodes CDR1 ENHRY and CDR2 SYGVKD. The CDR3 is 11 residues long. Losses at the gene ends were 9 bases for V and 7 bases for J; bases not matched to a gene: 4. The CDR3 sequence: CAISSGVEQYF. Written as DNA, the CDR3 is TGTGCCATATCTAGCGGGGTTGAGCAGTACTTC.

The chain carries TRBV19 and TRBJ1-6; D might be TRBD1 (6 bases). Trimming took off 3 bases at V and 7 bases at J, with 10 bases between the two ends. Germline V gene sequence: CDR1 LNHDA, CDR2 SQIVND (reference sequence). This CDR3 spans 14 amino acids. CDR3 region: CASSIGQGNSPLHF. The CDR3, as DNA: TGTGCCAGTAGTATCGGGCAGGGGAATTCACCCCTCCACTTT.

This clone was found a few times. V gene TRBV9 combines with J gene TRBJ1-1; no reliable D call. Trimming shortened V by 0 bases and J by 2 bases, and 8 bases separated the two germline ends. CDR1 is SGDLS and CDR2 is YYNGEE in the germline V gene. This CDR3 is 14 amino acids long. The DNA for the CDR3 is TGTGCCAGCAGCGTAGGACCGAGTAACACTGAAGCTTTCTTT. Encoded protein: CASSVGPSNTEAFF.

This sequence joins TRBV6-6 and TRBJ2-3; D unclear. This CDR3 is 14 amino acids long. CDR1 is MNHNY and CDR2 is SVGAGI in the germline V gene (reference sequence). Trimming shortened V by 10 bases and J by 0 bases, and 14 bases separated the two germline ends. The CDR3 DNA reads TGTGCCACCGCACGGCAGTCTAGCACAGATACGCAGTATTTT. Its translation: CATARQSSTDTQYF.

The rearrangement uses TRBV27 and TRBJ1-6, with a possible D match to TRBD1 (5 bases). The germline CDR1 and CDR2 sequences are MNHEY and SMNVEV (reference sequence). V dropped 4 bases and J dropped 6 bases, with 16 bases sitting between them. The CDR3 consists of 16 residues. CDR3 sequence (DNA): TGTGCCAGCAGTTCCTCGCGGGGACGGAGTAATTCACCCCTCCACTTT. Translated: CASSSSRGRSNSPLHF.

CDR3 residues: CASGHGGSGANVLTF. CDR3 bases: TGTGCCAGCGGACACGGAGGCTCTGGGGCCAACGTCCTGACTTTC. The chain has TRBV6-5 and TRBJ2-6; either TRBD1 or TRBD2 may supply D (5 bases each). Trimming left V 8 bases short and J 0 bases short, with 11 bases between. The CDR3 has 15 amino acids. Germline V gene sequence: CDR1 MNHEY, CDR2 SVGAGI.

This rearrangement joins TRBV28 to TRBJ2-5, with 8 bases that match TRBD2. V was clipped by 1 base and J by 4 bases; unmatched bases: 2. The length of the CDR3 is 14 residues. From germline, CDR1 is MDHEN and CDR2 SYDVKM. The CDR3 here is CASSLFAGGETQYF. For the CDR3, the DNA is TGTGCCAGCAGTTTATTCGCGGGAGGAGAGACCCAGTACTTC.

This clone occurred once. The rearrangement uses TRBV24-1 and TRBJ2-1; 7 bases line up with TRBD2. Germline CDR1 KGHDR, CDR2 SFDVKD. This CDR3 is built from 13 residues. V gave up 9 bases and J gave up 4 bases; unmatched junction bases: 5. DNA for the CDR3: TGTGCCACCGGCCCTAGCGGATACAATGAGCAGTTCTTC. Amino acid sequence: CATGPSGYNEQFF.

The V gene is TRBV7-6, the J gene TRBJ2-5; maybe TRBD1 (7 bases). Germline V gene sequence: CDR1 SGHVS, CDR2 FNYEAQ. V shed 3 bases and J shed 9 bases, with 20 bases lying between them. The CDR3 sequence is 15 residues long. The CDR3 DNA follows: TGTGCCAGCAGCTTGGAGGGGGCCCTGCCGGAGGCCCAGTACTTC. Its translation: CASSLEGALPEAQYF.

This chain uses TRBV24-1 with TRBJ2-2, with 8 bases identical to TRBD1. V shed 1 base and J 4 bases; nucleotides not matched to a gene: 4. The germline gives CDR1 KGHDR, CDR2 SFDVKD. The CDR3 runs to 16 residues. The CDR3 loop reads CATSDFQGAVTGELFF. The CDR3 bases are TGTGCCACCAGTGATTTTCAGGGGGCGGTCACCGGGGAGCTGTTTTTT.

This chain uses TRBV27 with TRBJ2-3; 13 bases match TRBD2. The CDR3 covers 17 residues. The germline CDR1 and CDR2 sequences are MNHEY and SMNVEV (reference sequence). V shed 3 bases and J 6 bases; nucleotides not matched to a gene: 9. CDR3 DNA sequence: TGTGCCAGCAGTTTCTTCAGACTAGCGGGAGGAGTTGATACGCAGTATTTT. Translating it yields CASSFFRLAGGVDTQYF.

The CDR3 reads CASSFPRGSNQPQHF. The CDR3 DNA is TGTGCCAGCAGTTTCCCCAGGGGGAGCAATCAGCCCCAGCATTTT. This chain connects TRBV2 to TRBJ1-5, with 7 bases aligning to TRBD1. The V gene's germline CDR1 is SNHLY and CDR2 FYNNEI. Unmatched junction bases numbered 5, after V lost 5 bases and J lost 1 base. This CDR3 spans 15 amino acids.

V and J are TRBV19 and TRBJ2-1; 8 nucleotides agree with TRBD1. V dropped 4 bases and J dropped 10; count of bases not matched to a gene: 6. Germline-derived CDR1 and CDR2 are LNHDA and SQIVND (reference sequence). This CDR3 is 13 amino acids long. The CDR3 protein is CASSRYRGSEQFF. As DNA, the CDR3 is TGTGCCAGTAGTAGGTACAGGGGGAGCGAGCAGTTCTTC.

Only one count was recorded for this clone. The genes are TRBV18 and TRBJ2-2; 11 bases line up with TRBD1. The CDR3 has 17 residues. V lost 3 bases to trimming and J lost 7 bases; unmatched junction nucleotides: 10. Germline-derived CDR1 and CDR2 are KGHSH and LQKENI. CDR3 sequence reads: CASSPFPGQGEYGELFF. Written as DNA, the CDR3 is TGTGCCAGCTCACCCTTCCCGGGACAGGGGGAATACGGGGAGCTGTTTTTT.

This chain links TRBV6-6 with TRBJ1-1; TRBD1 might be the D (5 bases). Germline assignment: CDR1 MNHNY and CDR2 SVGAGI (reference sequence). Trimming left V 10 bases short and J 2 bases short, with 17 bases between. The CDR3 is 14 amino acids. The CDR3 sequence: CAILARGPNTEAFF. CDR3 DNA sequence: TGTGCCATCCTAGCACGGGGCCCCAACACTGAAGCTTTCTTT.